This T cell receptor (beta chain) was sequenced during a study of cytomegalovirus exposure and HLA in healthy donors. Whole-study findings and limits: Productive rates of about 87% or about 30% were seen for most TCR beta V segments in an earlier analysis.

Worth noting for this clone: Its antigen is still unknown.

This CDR3 has 15 amino acids. Per germline, CDR1 GTSNPN and CDR2 SVGIG (reference sequence). V lost 4 bases to trimming and J lost 0 bases, with 16 bases between them. 60 Vbeta and 13 Jbeta primers were used in PCR. Here immunoSEQ multiplex PCR was the method, and the copy in TCRdb shows in-frame clones only, minus some. The sample contains fewer than 250,000 clones, approximately 70% of which appear only once. The chain uses TRBV30 and TRBJ2-7; tentative D call: TRBD2 (6 bases). Material: PBMCs. This TCR came from a woman aged 25 to 45 in good health and CMV-seronegative. The CDR3 spells CAWTVREVLSYEQYF. The CDR3 nucleotides are TGTGCCTGGACCGTCAGGGAGGTCCTCTCCTACGAGCAGTACTTC.